What follows is one TCR beta chain and its context. These data are taken from a study of blood T cell repertoires in COVID-19. In the study overall: The samples span acute and convalescent COVID-19 from the United States, Italy and Spain. The cDNA or gDNA used as material had been derived from T cells, B-cell-depleted T cells, or PBMCs.

This CDR3 contains 13 residues. Germline V gene lookup returns CDR1 SGHAT and CDR2 FQNNGV. Germline trimming cut 1 base from V and 10 bases from J; bases unmatched to any gene: 4. In the original analysis: Amplification with reference gene primers provided the estimates of nucleated cell counts. This table comes from immunoSEQ multiplex PCR, and its TCRdb copy is limited to in-frame clones, with some not included. The DNA gave D and trimming, while V, J and clone size come from that table. There are 11,000 to 15,000 clones in the sample; roughly nine tenths occur only once, and 2.9% lies in the top ten.

The chain combines TRBV11-2 with TRBJ2-1; 7 bases align to TRBD2. This TCR came from a human donor in a cohort sampled during active COVID-19. The sequenced material came from peripheral blood. CDR3 region: CASSLGWREEQFF. CDR3 nucleotide sequence: TGTGCCAGCAGCTTAGGGTGGCGGGAGGAGCAGTTCTTC.